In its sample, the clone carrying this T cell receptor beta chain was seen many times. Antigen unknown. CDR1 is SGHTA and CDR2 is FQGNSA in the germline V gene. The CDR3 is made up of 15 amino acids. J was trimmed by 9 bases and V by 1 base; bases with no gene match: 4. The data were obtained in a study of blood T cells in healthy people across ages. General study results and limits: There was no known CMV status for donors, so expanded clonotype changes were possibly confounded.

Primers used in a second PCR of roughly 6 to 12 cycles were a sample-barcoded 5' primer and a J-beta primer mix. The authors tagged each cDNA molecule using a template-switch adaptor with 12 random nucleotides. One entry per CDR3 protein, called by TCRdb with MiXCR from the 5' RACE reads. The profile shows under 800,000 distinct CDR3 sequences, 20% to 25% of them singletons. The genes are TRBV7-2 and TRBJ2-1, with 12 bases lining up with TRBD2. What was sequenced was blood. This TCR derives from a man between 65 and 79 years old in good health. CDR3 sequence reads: CASSLEASGRVEQFF. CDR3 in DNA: TGTGCCAGCAGCTTAGAGGCTAGCGGGAGGGTTGAGCAGTTCTTC.